This TCR beta chain was retrieved from a study of T cells in Graves' hyperthyroidism and ophthalmopathy. Whole-study context: Peripheral blood was obtained at initial diagnosis, preceding any treatment.

This clonotype was recorded many times. Its antigen is not identified. What was amplified from RNA transcripts were TCR beta CDR3 regions. Primed by the HTBI set, a first-round RT-PCR was run on the TCR CDR3. TCRdb reprocessed the multiplex PCR reads with MiXCR, giving one entry per CDR3 protein. The data hold some 560,000 distinct CDR3 sequences, with about 15% observed a single time. Newly diagnosed patients aged 18 to 65 had hyperthyroidism of under 2 months' duration. Study conclusions and caveats: A model of 13 V-J pairs discriminated ophthalmopathy from stable hyperthyroidism.

This CDR3 is 13 amino acids long. Germline-derived CDR1 and CDR2 are MNHEY and SMNVEV (reference sequence). V dropped 4 bases and J dropped 3 bases, with 9 bases sitting between them. Sequenced: blood. The receptor's source is a woman between 40 and 55 years old with Graves' hyperthyroidism. This sequence joins TRBV27 and TRBJ1-1; a weak D match, TRBD1 (5 bases). CDR3 loop: CASSWGRDTEAFF. The CDR3 bases are TGTGCCAGCAGTTGGGGGAGGGACACTGAAGCTTTCTTT.